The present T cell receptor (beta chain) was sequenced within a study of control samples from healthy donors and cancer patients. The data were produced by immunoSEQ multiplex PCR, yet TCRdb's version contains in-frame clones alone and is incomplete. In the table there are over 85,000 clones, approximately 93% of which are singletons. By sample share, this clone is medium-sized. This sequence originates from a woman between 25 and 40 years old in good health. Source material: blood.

As DNA, the CDR3 is TGTGCCAGCAGCCAAGAAGGAGATGTGAACACCATATATTTT. Translated, it gives CASSQEGDVNTIYF. The V call is TRBV3-1 (or the pseudogene TRBV3-2), the J call TRBJ1-3; no definite D call. Deletions cut 0 bases from V and 7 bases from J, with 10 bases between. This CDR3 comprises 14 residues. CDR1 and CDR2 (germline): LGHDT, YNNKEL (reference sequence).